This T cell receptor (beta chain) emerged from a study of blood T cell repertoires in COVID-19. Study information: T cells, B-cell-depleted T cells, or PBMCs supplied cDNA or gDNA.

The method was immunoSEQ multiplex PCR; TCRdb's version includes in-frame clones alone and lacks a portion of them. Of some 94,000 clones listed, roughly nine tenths were seen once; the top ten hold around 19%. CDR3 length equals 13 residues. The ends were cut back, 3 bases at V and 7 bases at J, with 12 bases in the middle. Per germline, CDR1 DFQATT and CDR2 SNEGSKA (reference sequence). A single count supports this clone. This TCR was recovered from an older woman with COVID-19, enrolled during active disease. Source material: peripheral blood. The chain has TRBV20-1 and TRBJ1-4, with D perhaps matching TRBD1 (6 bases). CDR3 coding DNA: TGCAGTGCTAGTTCAGGGGAAGCTGAAAAACTGTTTTTT. Amino acids: CSASSGEAEKLFF.